This TCR beta chain is from a study of CD8 T cells in Susac syndrome. Reverse transcription of 0.5 to 1 ug RNA was performed with random hexamers. TCRdb called the immunoSEQ multiplex PCR reads again in MiXCR, with one record for every CDR3 protein. This repertoire shows under 300,000 distinct CDR3 sequences, 95% to 97% found once; its top ten account for 0.08% to 0.11%. Germline CDR1 GTSNPN, CDR2 SVGIG (reference sequence). Trimming took off 5 bases at V and 6 bases at J, with 14 bases between the two ends. This CDR3 has 13 residues. The chain uses TRBV30 and TRBJ1-5, with TRBD1 as a possible D gene (5 bases). The receptor's source is a human donor with Susac syndrome. Sequenced: CD4+ T cells from PBMCs. The CDR3 sequence is CAWDRPGGQPQHF. The CDR3 DNA reads TGTGCCTGGGACAGACCAGGCGGTCAGCCCCAGCATTTT.